The entry below describes one TCR beta chain. This sample is part of a study of blood T cell repertoires in COVID-19. The CDR3 spans 15 residues. The V gene lost 7 bases and the J gene lost 5 bases, with 19 bases spanning the gap. The germline gives CDR1 SEHNR, CDR2 FQNEAQ (reference sequence). The table came from immunoSEQ multiplex PCR; TCRdb's copy has only in-frame clones and leaves some out. The sample carries 25,000 to 30,000 clones, 76% recorded once. The V gene is TRBV7-9, the J gene TRBJ2-3; D could derive from TRBD1 or TRBD2 (5 bases each). This clonotype originated in a man between 65 and 80 years old with acute or convalescent COVID-19. The sequenced sample was peripheral blood. This CDR3 reads CASTKGERVLDTQYF. CDR3 nucleotides: TGTGCCAGCACCAAAGGGGAGCGCGTACTAGATACGCAGTATTTT. The full variable domain, completed using reference TRBV7-9 and TRBJ2-3, is DTGVSQNPRHKITKRGQNVTFRCDPISEHNRLYWYRQTLGQGPEFLTYFQNEAQLEKSRLLSDRFSAERPKGSFSTLEIQRTEQGDSAMYLCASTKGERVLDTQYFGPGTRLTVL.